This TCR beta chain was found in a study of blood T cell repertoires in COVID-19. Whole-study context: Acute and convalescent COVID-19 samples came from the United States, Italy and Spain. In each case, the material was cDNA or gDNA derived from T cells, B-cell-depleted T cells, or PBMCs.

Authors' data handling: From reference gene primer amplification, estimates of nucleated cell counts were derived. The protocol was immunoSEQ multiplex PCR, while the TCRdb copy is restricted to in-frame clones and leaves out a portion. The V and J calls and clone size come from that table; D and trimming were worked out from the DNA. The table shows about 280,000 clones, with approximately 83% occurring only once. This CDR3 has 15 residues. Germline V gives CDR1 DFQATT, CDR2 SNEGSKA (reference sequence). The J segment lost 0 bases and the V segment lost 3 bases, leaving 8 bases of the junction unmatched.

The V and J genes are TRBV20-1 and TRBJ2-7; 7 nucleotides align to TRBD2. What was sequenced was peripheral blood. The TCR sequence derives from a human donor in a cohort sampled during active COVID-19. DNA for the CDR3: TGCAGTGCTAGTGGGGACTATAGCGACTCCTACGAGCAGTACTTC. Residues: CSASGDYSDSYEQYF.